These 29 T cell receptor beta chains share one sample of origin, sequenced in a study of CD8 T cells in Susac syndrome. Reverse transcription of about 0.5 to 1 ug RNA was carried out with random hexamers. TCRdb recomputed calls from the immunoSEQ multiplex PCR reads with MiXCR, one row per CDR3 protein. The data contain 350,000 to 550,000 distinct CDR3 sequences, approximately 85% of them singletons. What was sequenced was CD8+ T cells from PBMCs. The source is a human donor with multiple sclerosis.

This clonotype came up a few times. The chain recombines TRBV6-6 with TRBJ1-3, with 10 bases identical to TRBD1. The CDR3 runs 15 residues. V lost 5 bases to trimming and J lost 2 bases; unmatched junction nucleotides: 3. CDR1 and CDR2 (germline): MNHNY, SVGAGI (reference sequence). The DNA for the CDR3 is TGTGCCAGCAGTCGAGACAGGGGGCCTGGAAACACCATATATTTT. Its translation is CASSRDRGPGNTIYF.

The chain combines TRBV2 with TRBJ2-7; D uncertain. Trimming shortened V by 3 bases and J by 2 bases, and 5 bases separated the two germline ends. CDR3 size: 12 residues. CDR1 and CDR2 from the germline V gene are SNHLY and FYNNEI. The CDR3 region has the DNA TGTGCCAGCAGTGACAGCACCTACGAGCAGTACTTC. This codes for CASSDSTYEQYF.

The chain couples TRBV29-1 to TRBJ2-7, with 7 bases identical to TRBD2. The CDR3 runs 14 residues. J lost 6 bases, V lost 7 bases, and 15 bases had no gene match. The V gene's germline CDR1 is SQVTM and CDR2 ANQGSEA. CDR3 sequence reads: CSGRWGGELSEQYF. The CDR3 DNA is TGCAGCGGCCGGTGGGGGGGGGAGCTGTCCGAGCAGTACTTC.

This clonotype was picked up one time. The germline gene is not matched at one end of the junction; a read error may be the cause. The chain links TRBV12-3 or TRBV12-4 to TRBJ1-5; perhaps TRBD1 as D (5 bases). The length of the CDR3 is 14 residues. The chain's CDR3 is CASSRGVGNQPRHF. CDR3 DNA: TGTGCCAGCAGTCGGGGGGTTGGTAATCAGCCCCGGCATTTT.

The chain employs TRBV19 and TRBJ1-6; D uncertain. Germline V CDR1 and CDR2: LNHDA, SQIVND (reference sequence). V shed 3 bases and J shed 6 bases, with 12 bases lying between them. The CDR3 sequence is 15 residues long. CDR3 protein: CASSMSGGGNSPLHF. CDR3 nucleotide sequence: TGTGCCAGTAGTATGTCGGGCGGAGGTAATTCACCCCTCCACTTT.

CDR3 sequence reads: CAWSVSLAATSYNEQFF. The DNA of the CDR3 is TGTGCCTGGAGTGTTAGCTTAGCAGCAACCTCCTACAATGAGCAGTTCTTC. The J gene is TRBJ2-1, the V gene TRBV30; D not resolved. Germline V gives CDR1 GTSNPN, CDR2 SVGIG (reference sequence). The germline V and J ends were trimmed by 0 bases and 0 bases, with 15 bases remaining between them. This CDR3 region has 17 residues.

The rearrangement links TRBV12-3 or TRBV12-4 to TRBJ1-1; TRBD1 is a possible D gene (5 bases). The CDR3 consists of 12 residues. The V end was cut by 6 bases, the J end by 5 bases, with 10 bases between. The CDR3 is CASRLQETEAFF. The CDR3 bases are TGTGCCAGCAGGTTACAGGAGACTGAAGCTTTCTTT.

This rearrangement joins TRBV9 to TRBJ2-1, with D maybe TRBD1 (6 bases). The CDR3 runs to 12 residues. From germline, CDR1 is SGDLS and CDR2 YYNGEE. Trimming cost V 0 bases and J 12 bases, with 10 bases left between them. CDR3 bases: TGTGCCAGCAGCGTAGAAGACAGGACGCAGTTCTTC. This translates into CASSVEDRTQFF. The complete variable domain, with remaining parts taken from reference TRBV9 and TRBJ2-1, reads DSGVTQTPKHLITATGQRVTLRCSPRSGDLSVYWYQQSLDQGLQFLIQYYNGEERAKGNILERFSAQQFPDLHSELNLSSLELGDSALYFCASSVEDRTQFFGPGTRLTVL.

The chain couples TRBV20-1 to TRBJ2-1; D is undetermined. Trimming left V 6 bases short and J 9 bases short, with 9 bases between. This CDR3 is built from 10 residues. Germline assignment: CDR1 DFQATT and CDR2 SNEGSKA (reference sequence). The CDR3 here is CSASITEQFF. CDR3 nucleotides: TGCAGTGCCTCCATAACTGAGCAGTTCTTC.

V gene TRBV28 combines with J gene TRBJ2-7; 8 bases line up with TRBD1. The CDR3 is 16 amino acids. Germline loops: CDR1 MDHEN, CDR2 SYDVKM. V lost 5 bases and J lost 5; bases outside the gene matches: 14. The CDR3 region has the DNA TGTGCCAGCAGTCCCCTCCCCCTGACAGGGGAAAACGAGCAGTACTTC. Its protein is CASSPLPLTGENEQYF.

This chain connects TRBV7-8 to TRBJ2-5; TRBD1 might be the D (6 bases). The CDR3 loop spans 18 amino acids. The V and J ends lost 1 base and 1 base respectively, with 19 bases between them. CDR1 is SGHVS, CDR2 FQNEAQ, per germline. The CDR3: CASSLVRRTEDSQETQYF. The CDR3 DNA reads TGTGCCAGCAGCTTAGTTCGCAGGACAGAGGATTCCCAAGAGACCCAGTACTTC.

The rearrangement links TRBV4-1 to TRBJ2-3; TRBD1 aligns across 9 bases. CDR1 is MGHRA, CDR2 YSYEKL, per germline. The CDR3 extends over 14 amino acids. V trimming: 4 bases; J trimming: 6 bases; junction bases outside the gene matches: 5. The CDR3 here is CASSPDRGGDTQYF. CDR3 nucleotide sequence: TGCGCCAGCAGCCCGGACAGGGGAGGGGATACGCAGTATTTT.

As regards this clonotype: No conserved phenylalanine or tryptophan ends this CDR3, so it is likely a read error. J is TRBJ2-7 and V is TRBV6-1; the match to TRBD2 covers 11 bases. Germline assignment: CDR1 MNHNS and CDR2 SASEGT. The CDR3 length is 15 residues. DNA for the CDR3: TGTGCCAGCAGGACCGGGACTAGCGGCTCCCACGAGCAGTACCTC. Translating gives CASRTGTSGSHEQYL.

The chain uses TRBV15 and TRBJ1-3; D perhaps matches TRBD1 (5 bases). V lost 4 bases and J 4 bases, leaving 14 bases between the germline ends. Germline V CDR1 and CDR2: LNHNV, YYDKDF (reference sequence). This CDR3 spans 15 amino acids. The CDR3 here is CATSTELWGGNTIYF. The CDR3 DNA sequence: TGTGCCACCAGCACAGAACTCTGGGGGGGAAACACCATATATTTT.

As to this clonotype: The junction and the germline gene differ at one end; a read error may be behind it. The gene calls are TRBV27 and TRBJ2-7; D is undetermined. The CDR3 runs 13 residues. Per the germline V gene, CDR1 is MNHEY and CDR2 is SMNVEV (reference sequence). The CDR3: CASSFGRGYEQYF. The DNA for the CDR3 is TGCGCCAGCAGCTTCGGACGTGGCTACGAGCAGTACTTC.

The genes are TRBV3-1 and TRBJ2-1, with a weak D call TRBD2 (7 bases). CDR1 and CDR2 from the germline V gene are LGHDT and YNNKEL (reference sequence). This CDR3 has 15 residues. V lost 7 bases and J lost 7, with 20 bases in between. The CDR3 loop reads CASTITGGGTNEQFF. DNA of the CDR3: TGTGCCAGCACCATAACGGGGGGCGGGACGAATGAGCAGTTCTTC.

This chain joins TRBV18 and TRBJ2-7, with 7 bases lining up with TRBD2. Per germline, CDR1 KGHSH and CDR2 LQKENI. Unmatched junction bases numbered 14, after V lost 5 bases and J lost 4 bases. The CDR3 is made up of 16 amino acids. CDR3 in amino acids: CASSDGLVGGRYEQYF. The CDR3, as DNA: TGTGCCAGCTCAGACGGACTAGTTGGCGGGAGATACGAGCAGTACTTC.

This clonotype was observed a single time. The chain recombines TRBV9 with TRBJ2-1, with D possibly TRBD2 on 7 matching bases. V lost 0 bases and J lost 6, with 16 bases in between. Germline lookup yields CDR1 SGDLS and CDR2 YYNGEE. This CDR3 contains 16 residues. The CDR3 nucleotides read TGTGCCAGCAGCGTAGTGGAGGGGGGGCAATTCAATGAGCAGTTCTTC. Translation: CASSVVEGGQFNEQFF.

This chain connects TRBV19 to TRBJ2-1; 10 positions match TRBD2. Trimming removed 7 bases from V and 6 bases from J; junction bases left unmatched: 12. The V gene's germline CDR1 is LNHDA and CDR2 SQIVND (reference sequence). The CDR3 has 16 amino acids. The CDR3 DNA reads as TGTGCCAGTACTCCCCAGGGGGGACTAGCGCTCAATGAGCAGTTCTTC. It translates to CASTPQGGLALNEQFF.

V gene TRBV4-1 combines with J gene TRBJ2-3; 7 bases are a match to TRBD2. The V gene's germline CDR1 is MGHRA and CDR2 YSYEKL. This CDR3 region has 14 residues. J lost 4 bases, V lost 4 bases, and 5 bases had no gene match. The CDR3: CASSRSSGSDTQYF. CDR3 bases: TGCGCCAGCAGCCGGTCTAGCGGTTCAGATACGCAGTATTTT.

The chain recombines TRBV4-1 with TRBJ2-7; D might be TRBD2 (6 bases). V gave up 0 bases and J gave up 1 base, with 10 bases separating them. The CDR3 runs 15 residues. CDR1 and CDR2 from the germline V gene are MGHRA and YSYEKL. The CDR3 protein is CASSQEWRGSYEQYF. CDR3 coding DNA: TGCGCCAGCAGCCAAGAATGGCGGGGTTCCTACGAGCAGTACTTC.

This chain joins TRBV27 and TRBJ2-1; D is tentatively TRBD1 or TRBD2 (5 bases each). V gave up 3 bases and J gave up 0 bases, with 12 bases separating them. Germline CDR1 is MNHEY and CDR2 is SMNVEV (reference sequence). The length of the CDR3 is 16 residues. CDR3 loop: CASSFKGPSSYNEQFF. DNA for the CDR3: TGTGCCAGCAGTTTCAAGGGACCGAGCTCCTACAATGAGCAGTTCTTC.

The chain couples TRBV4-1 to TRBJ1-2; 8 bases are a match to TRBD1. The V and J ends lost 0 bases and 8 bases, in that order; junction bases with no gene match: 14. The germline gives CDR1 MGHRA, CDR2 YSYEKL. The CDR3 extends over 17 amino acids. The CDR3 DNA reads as TGCGCCAGCAGCCAAGAATTGGCCCAGGGGGCATGGTCAGGCTACACCTTC. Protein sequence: CASSQELAQGAWSGYTF.

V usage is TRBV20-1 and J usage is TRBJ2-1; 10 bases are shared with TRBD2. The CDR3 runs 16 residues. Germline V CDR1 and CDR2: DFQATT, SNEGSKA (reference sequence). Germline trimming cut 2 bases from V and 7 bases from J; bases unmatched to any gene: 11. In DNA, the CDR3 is TGCAGTGCTAGAACCCTTCTAGCGGGAGAAGTGAATGAGCAGTTCTTC. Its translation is CSARTLLAGEVNEQFF.

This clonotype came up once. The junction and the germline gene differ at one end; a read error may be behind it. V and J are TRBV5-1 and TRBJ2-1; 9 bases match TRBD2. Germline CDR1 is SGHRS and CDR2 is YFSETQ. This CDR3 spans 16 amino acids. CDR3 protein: CASTLGLAGSYSEQFF. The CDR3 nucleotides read TGCGCCAGCACCCTGGGGCTAGCGGGATCTTACAGTGAGCAGTTCTTC.

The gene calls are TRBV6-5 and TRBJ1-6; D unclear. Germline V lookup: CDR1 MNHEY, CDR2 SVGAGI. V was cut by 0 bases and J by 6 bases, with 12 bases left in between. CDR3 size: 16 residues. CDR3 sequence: CASSYSTEESNSPLHF. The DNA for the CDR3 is TGTGCCAGCAGTTACTCGACGGAGGAGAGTAATTCACCCCTCCACTTT.

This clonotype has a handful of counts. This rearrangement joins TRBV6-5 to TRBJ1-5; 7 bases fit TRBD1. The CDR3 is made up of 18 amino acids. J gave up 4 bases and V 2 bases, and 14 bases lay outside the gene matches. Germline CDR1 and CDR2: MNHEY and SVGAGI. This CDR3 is CASSYPPGGTAGNQPQHF. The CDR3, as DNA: TGTGCCAGCAGTTACCCTCCTGGTGGGACAGCGGGGAATCAGCCCCAGCATTTT.

CDR3 DNA sequence: TGTGCCAGCAGCTTCAGCCAGGGAGGAAATGAGCAGTTCTTC. Translated: CASSFSQGGNEQFF. This chain joins TRBV27 and TRBJ2-1; D is perhaps TRBD2 (6 bases). Germline V gene sequence: CDR1 MNHEY, CDR2 SMNVEV (reference sequence). With 6 bases removed from V and 7 bases from J, the gap between germline ends came to 16 bases. This CDR3 region has 14 residues.

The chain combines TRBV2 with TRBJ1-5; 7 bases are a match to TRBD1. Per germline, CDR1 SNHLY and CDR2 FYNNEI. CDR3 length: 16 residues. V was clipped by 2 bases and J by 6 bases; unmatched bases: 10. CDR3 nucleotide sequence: TGTGCCAGCAGTGAATTGGCGGGGGCAGGGGGTCAGCCCCAGCATTTT. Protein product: CASSELAGAGGQPQHF.